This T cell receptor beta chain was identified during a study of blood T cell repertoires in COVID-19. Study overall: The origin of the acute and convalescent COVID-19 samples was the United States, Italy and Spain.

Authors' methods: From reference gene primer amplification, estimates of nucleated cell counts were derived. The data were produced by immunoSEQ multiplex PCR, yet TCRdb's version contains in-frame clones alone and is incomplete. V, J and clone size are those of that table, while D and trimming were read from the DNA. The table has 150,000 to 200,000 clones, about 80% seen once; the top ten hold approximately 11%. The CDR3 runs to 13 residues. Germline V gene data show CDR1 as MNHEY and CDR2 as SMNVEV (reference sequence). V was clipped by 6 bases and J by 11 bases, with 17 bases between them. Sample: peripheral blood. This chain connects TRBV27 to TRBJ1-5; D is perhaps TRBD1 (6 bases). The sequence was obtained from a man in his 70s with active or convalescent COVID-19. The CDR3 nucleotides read TGTGCCAGCAGCCCTCTTGACAGGAATACCCAGCATTTT. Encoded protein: CASSPLDRNTQHF.